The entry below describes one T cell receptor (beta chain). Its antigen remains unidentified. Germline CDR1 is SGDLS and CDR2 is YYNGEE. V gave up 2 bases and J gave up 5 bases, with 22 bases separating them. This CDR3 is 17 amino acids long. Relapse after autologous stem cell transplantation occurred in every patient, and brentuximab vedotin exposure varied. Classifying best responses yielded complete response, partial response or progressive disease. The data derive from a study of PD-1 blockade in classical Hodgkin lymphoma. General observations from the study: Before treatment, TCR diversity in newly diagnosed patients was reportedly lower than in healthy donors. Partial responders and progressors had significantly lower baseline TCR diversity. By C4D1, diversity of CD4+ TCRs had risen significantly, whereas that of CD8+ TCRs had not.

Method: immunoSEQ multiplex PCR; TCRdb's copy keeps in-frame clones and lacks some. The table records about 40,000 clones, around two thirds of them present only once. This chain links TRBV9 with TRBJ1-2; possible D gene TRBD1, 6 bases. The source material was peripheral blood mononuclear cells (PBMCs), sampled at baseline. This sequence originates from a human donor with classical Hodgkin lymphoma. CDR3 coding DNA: TGTGCCAGCAGCGTCGCCTGGCGGGGGCGCAACCGGTATGGCTACACCTTC. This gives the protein CASSVAWRGRNRYGYTF.